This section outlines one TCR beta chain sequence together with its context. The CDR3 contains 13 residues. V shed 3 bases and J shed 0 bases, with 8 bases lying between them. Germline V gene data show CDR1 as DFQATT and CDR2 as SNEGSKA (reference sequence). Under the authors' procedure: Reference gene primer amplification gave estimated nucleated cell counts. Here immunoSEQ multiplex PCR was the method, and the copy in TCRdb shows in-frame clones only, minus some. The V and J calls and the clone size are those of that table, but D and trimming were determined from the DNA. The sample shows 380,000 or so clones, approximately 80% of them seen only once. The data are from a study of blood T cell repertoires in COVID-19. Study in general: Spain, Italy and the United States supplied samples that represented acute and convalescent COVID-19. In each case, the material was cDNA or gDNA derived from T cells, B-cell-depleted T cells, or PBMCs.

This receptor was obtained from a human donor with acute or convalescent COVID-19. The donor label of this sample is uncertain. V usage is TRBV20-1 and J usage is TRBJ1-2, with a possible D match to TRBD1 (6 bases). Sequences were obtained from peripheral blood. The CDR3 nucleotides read TGCAGTGCTAGTGGGGGCACTAACTATGGCTACACCTTC. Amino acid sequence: CSASGGTNYGYTF.